The 7 T cell receptor beta chains given below trace back to one sample, sequenced in a study of blood T cells in healthy people across ages. PCR was performed a second time for about 7 to 12 cycles using a sample-barcoded 5' primer and a J-beta primer mix. MiXCR, run by TCRdb on the 5' RACE reads, gives a single entry per CDR3 protein. Of 540,000 or so distinct CDR3 sequences in the sample, around 24% are singletons; the top ten hold just under 9%. This same sample was also taken into another study, of T cells of mothers and their children.

Material: blood. These TCRs come from a boy aged 5-17 years in good health.

This clonotype was counted a few times. The V gene is TRBV5-5, the J gene TRBJ1-1, with a possible D match to TRBD1 (5 bases). The CDR3 is 17 residues long. Germline values: CDR1 SGHKS, CDR2 YYEKEE (reference sequence). The ends were cut back, 0 bases at V and 0 bases at J, with 15 bases in the middle. The CDR3 bases are TGTGCCAGCAGCTTGGCGGGGCAGGGAATGATGAACACTGAAGCTTTCTTT. It codes for CASSLAGQGMMNTEAFF.

A few counts support this clonotype. The V and J genes are TRBV20-1 and TRBJ2-5, with D possibly matching TRBD2 (6 bases). The CDR3 has 12 amino acids. Germline V gene lookup returns CDR1 DFQATT and CDR2 SNEGSKA (reference sequence). CDR3: CSGGTRAETQYF. CDR3 nucleotide sequence: TGCAGCGGGGGAACACGAGCAGAGACCCAGTACTTC.

This clonotype was seen more than once but under ten times. The CDR3, as DNA: TGTGCCAGCAGCTTAAGGGAGGCGGGGCGGTCAGATACGCAGTATTTT. Residues: CASSLREAGRSDTQYF. The chain has TRBV7-2 and TRBJ2-3; possible D gene TRBD2, 6 bases. V gave up 2 bases and J gave up 4 bases, with 16 bases separating them. Germline CDR1 SGHTA, CDR2 FQGNSA. This CDR3 has 16 residues.

The chain uses TRBV12-3 or TRBV12-4 and TRBJ2-1, with TRBD2 matching over 7 bases. J lost 2 bases, V lost 7 bases, and 8 bases had no gene match. The length of the CDR3 is 15 residues. For the CDR3, the DNA is TGTGCCAGCAACGGCGGCGGGGGTACCTACAATGAGCAGTTCTTC. It translates to CASNGGGGTYNEQFF.

The chain has TRBV20-1 and TRBJ2-1; D gene unclear. This CDR3 contains 11 residues. Per the germline V gene, CDR1 is DFQATT and CDR2 is SNEGSKA (reference sequence). V was cut by 1 base and J by 13 bases, with 11 bases left in between. The CDR3 reads CSARVVPLQFF. DNA of the CDR3: TGCAGTGCTAGAGTGGTGCCGTTACAGTTCTTC.

This clonotype was recorded only once. V is TRBV28 and J is TRBJ2-4, with D possibly TRBD1 on 6 matching bases. V was trimmed by 6 bases and J by 1 base, leaving 16 bases between them. Looked up from germline, CDR1 is MDHEN and CDR2 is SYDVKM. The CDR3 runs 16 residues. CDR3 in DNA: TGTGCCAGCAGCAGACAGGACCTATCTGCCAAAAACATTCAGTACTTC. Translating it yields CASSRQDLSAKNIQYF.

The chain recombines TRBV7-2 with TRBJ1-1, with no clear D. This CDR3 is built from 14 residues. Germline V lookup: CDR1 SGHTA, CDR2 FQGNSA. V was cut by 3 bases and J by 2 bases, with 10 bases left in between. The CDR3 protein is CASSFATPNTEAFF. The CDR3 DNA reads TGTGCCAGCAGCTTCGCGACACCTAACACTGAAGCTTTCTTT. The full variable domain, with the rest looked up from reference TRBV7-2 and TRBJ1-1, is GAGVSQSPSNKVTEKGKDVELRCDPISGHTALYWYRQSLGQGLEFLIYFQGNSAPDKSGLPSDRFSAERTGGSVSTLTIQRTQQEDSAVYLCASSFATPNTEAFFGQGTRLTVV.